The rows below give T cell receptor beta chains drawn from one sample of a study of early T cells in non-severe SARS-CoV-2 infection. Each CDR3 protein gets one entry after TCRdb re-called the 5' RACE reads with MiXCR. In the table there are more than 90,000 distinct CDR3 sequences, approximately 13% of which are singletons. The sample was whole blood. Receptors originate from an adult who was a healthcare worker with PCR-confirmed SARS-CoV-2 infection or an uninfected control (not recorded which). Both conserved end residues are part of each CDR3. The order of the fields is D gene, V gene, clone size, J gene, CDR3 DNA, CDR3 protein. D genes are given only for firm matches. Clone size is stated in some rows and not others, as once, few, many or a class when expanded.

D: .; V: TRBV28; size: many; J: TRBJ1-1; DNA: TGTGCCAGCACCCAAATCCGGGATGACACTGAAGCTTTCTTT; CDR3: CASTQIRDDTEAFF
D: .; V: TRBV10-2; size: many; J: TRBJ1-1; DNA: TGCGCCAGCAGTGAGTTCTGGGATGGGGACACTGAAGCTTTCTTT; CDR3: CASSEFWDGDTEAFF
D: .; V: TRBV7-2; size: many; J: TRBJ2-1; DNA: TGTGCCAGCAGCATTCAACAGGGTCAGAATGAGCAGTTCTTC; CDR3: CASSIQQGQNEQFF
D: TRBD1; V: TRBV7-9; size: many; J: TRBJ1-1; DNA: TGTGCCAGCAGCCTTAATTCCGGGACAGCTACTGAAGCTTTCTTT; CDR3: CASSLNSGTATEAFF
D: .; V: TRBV7-2; size: .; J: TRBJ2-3; DNA: TGTGCCAGCAGCCCGTGGGGGGTCAGCACAGATACGCAGTATTTT; CDR3: CASSPWGVSTDTQYF
D: TRBD2; V: TRBV18; size: many; J: TRBJ2-1; DNA: TGTGCCAGCTCACCAATAGCGGGGGGGCTGCATGAGCAGTTCTTC; CDR3: CASSPIAGGLHEQFF
D: .; V: TRBV11-2; size: many; J: TRBJ2-6; DNA: TGTGCCAGCAGCTTAGATTATACCGAGGGTAGGGCCAACGTCCTGACTTTC; CDR3: CASSLDYTEGRANVLTF
D: .; V: TRBV28; size: many; J: TRBJ2-2; DNA: TGTGCCAGCAGTTTCGAGACCCAGGGCACCGGGGAGCTGTTTTTT; CDR3: CASSFETQGTGELFF
D: TRBD1; V: TRBV27; size: many; J: TRBJ1-5; DNA: TGTGCCAGCAGTTTATCCGCCGGACAGGGGACGAATCAGCCCCAGCATTTT; CDR3: CASSLSAGQGTNQPQHF
D: .; V: TRBV7-9; size: few; J: TRBJ2-2; DNA: TGTGCCAGCAGCTTAAACTTGGGAACGCGGTCAACCGGGGAGCTGTTTTTT; CDR3: CASSLNLGTRSTGELFF
D: .; V: TRBV6-1; size: many; J: TRBJ1-2; DNA: TGTGCCAGCACCTCAAGGGGGGCGCGTCTCTATGGCTACACCTTC; CDR3: CASTSRGARLYGYTF
D: .; V: TRBV6-2/TRBV6-3; size: few; J: TRBJ1-2; DNA: TGTGCCAGCAGACCCACCGATAACTATGGCTACACCTTC; CDR3: CASRPTDNYGYTF
D: TRBD1; V: TRBV28; size: few; J: TRBJ1-2; DNA: TGTGGCAGCAGTCCCCCCGGGACAGCCTATGGCTACACCTTC; CDR3: CGSSPPGTAYGYTF
D: .; V: TRBV29-1; size: few; J: TRBJ2-5; DNA: TGCAGCGCCGCGAAGGGGCTAATACAAGAGACCCAGTACTTC; CDR3: CSAAKGLIQETQYF
D: .; V: TRBV28; size: few; J: TRBJ2-7; DNA: TGTGCCAGCAGTTTAACAGGGTTGGTCTACGAGCAGTACTTC; CDR3: CASSLTGLVYEQYF
D: .; V: TRBV20-1; size: many; J: TRBJ1-2; DNA: TGCAGTGCTAGATTCAGGGGCTATGGCTACACCTTC; CDR3: CSARFRGYGYTF
D: .; V: TRBV28; size: .; J: TRBJ2-3; DNA: TGTGCCAGTCCGCCGGGGAAGGGGTACACAGATACGCAGTATTTT; CDR3: CASPPGKGYTDTQYF